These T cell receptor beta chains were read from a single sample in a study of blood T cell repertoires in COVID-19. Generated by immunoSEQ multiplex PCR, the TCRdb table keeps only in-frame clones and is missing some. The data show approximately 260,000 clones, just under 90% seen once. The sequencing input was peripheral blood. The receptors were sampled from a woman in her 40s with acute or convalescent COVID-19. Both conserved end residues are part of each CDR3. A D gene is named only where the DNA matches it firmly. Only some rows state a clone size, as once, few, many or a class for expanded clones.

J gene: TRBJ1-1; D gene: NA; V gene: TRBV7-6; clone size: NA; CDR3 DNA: TGTGCCAGCAGCTTAGGCCAGTTGAACACTGAAGCTTTCTTT; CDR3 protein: CASSLGQLNTEAFF
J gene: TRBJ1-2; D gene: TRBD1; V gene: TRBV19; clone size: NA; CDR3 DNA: TGTGCCAGTACCGGGACAGGGGCTAACTATGGCTACACCTTC; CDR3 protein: CASTGTGANYGYTF
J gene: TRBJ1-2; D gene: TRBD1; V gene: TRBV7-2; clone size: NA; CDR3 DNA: TGTGCCAGCAGCTTTACAGGGGAAGGAATCTATGGCTACACCTTC; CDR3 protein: CASSFTGEGIYGYTF
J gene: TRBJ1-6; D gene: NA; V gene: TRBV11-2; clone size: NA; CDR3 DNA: TGTGCCAGCAGCTTAAAAGGACAGAATTCACCCCTCCACTTT; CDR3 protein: CASSLKGQNSPLHF
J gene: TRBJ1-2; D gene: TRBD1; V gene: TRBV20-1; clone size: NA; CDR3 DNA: TGCAGTGCAATCCAGGGGGCTGGCTACACCTTC; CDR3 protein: CSAIQGAGYTF
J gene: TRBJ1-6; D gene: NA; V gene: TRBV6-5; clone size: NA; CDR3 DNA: TGTGCCAGCAGACCCGCTCAGGCTAATTCACCCCTCCACTTT; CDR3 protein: CASRPAQANSPLHF
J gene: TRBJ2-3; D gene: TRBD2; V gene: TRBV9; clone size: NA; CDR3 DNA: TGTGCCAGCAGCGTACTAGCGGGGGGCTCCGTGGATACGCAGTATTTT; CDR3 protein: CASSVLAGGSVDTQYF
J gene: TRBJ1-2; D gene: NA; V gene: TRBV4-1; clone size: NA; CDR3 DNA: TGCGCCAGCAGCTCCCCAGGGTCTAGCTATGGCTACACCTTC; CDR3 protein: CASSSPGSSYGYTF
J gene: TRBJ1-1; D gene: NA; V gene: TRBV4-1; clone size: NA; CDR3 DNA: TGCGCCAGCAGCTCCCTGGGGGGGGTTCTCACTGAAGCTTTCTTT; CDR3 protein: CASSSLGGVLTEAFF
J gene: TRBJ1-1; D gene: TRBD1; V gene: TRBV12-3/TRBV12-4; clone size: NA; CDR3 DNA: TGTGCCAGCTGCCGAGACAGGGCCACTGAAGCTTTCTTT; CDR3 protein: CASCRDRATEAFF
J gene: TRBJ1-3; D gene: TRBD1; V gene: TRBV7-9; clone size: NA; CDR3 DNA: TGTGCCAGCACCCTATCACAGGGGTCGAACACCATATATTTT; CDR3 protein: CASTLSQGSNTIYF
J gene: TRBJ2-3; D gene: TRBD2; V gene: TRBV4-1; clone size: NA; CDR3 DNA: TGCGCCAGCAGCCGAGTGACTAGCGGGGGCCCCGGGAGCACAGATACGCAGTATTTT; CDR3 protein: CASSRVTSGGPGSTDTQYF
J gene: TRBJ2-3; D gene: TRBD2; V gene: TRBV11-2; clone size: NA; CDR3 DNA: TGTGCCAGCAGCTTAACGGTTAGCGGGGGAAATACGCAGTATTTT; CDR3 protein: CASSLTVSGGNTQYF
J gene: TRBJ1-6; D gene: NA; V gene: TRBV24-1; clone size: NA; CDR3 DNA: TGTGCCACCAGTGACCTTATCGGTCCCCTCCACTTT; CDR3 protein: CATSDLIGPLHF
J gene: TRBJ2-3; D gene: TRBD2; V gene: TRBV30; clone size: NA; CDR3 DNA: TGTGCCTGGACCTACACGGGGGGGGCAGATACGCAGTATTTT; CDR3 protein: CAWTYTGGADTQYF
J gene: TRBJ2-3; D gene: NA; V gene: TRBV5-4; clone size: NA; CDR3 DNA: TGTGCCAGCAGCTTGGGGGGCCGTAGCACAGATACGCAGTATTTT; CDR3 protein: CASSLGGRSTDTQYF
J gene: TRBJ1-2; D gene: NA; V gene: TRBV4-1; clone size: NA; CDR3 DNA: TGCGCCAGCAGCCAGCCGGCCAGGGGTAGAGGTGGCTACACCTTC; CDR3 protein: CASSQPARGRGGYTF
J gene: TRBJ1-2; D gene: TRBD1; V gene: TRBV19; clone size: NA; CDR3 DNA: TGTGCCAGTCTGACAGGGGGCGGCTATGGCTACACCTTC; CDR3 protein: CASLTGGGYGYTF
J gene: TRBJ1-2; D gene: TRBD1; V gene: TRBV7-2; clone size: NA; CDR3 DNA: TGTGCCAGCAGCTTCGGGGACAGGGTTTCTGGCTACACCTTC; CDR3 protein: CASSFGDRVSGYTF
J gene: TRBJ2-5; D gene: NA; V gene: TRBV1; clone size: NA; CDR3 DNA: TGCACCAGCAGTCCCCGGACTGTCGCGGATGGCCAGTACTTC; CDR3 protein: CTSSPRTVADGQYF
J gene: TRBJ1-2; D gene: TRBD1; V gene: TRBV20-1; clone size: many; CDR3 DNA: TGCAGTGCTAGTCAGGGGGCAAGCATCTATGGCTACACCTTC; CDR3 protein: CSASQGASIYGYTF
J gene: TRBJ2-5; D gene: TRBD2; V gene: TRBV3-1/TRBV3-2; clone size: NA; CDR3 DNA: TGTGCCAGCAGCCACGGTAGCGGGGGGGGTGGAGAGACCCAGTACTTC; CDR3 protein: CASSHGSGGGGETQYF
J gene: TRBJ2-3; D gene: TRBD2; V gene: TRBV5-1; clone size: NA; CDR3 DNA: TGCGCCAGCAGCTCCCCGACTAGCGGGGTTTCAGATACGCAGTATTTT; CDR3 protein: CASSSPTSGVSDTQYF
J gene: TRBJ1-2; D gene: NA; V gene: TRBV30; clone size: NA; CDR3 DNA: TGTGCCTGGAGTGTATTGGCGGAGAACTATGGCTACACCTTC; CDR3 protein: CAWSVLAENYGYTF
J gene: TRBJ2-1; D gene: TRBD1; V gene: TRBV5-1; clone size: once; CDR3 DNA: TGCGCCAGCAGCTTGAGTGACAGGGGTTCTCCGGAGCAGTTCTTC; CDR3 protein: CASSLSDRGSPEQFF
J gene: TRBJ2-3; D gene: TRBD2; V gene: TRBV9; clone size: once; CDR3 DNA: TGTGCCAGCAGCGAACCCCGGGGGGAAAACACAGATACGCAGTATTTT; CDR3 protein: CASSEPRGENTDTQYF
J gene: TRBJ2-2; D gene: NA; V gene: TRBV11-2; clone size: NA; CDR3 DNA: TGTGCCAGCAGCTTCTACAGGGCCACCGGGGAGCTGTTTTTT; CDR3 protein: CASSFYRATGELFF
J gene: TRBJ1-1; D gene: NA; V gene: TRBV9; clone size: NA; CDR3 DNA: TGTGCCAGCAGCGTACCCCAAAACTATAGTGAAGCTTTCTTT; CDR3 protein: CASSVPQNYSEAFF
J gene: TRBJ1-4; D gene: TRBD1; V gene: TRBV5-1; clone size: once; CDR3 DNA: TGCGCCAGCAGGGGACAGGAAGGGATTAATGAAAAACTGTTTTTT; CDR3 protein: CASRGQEGINEKLFF
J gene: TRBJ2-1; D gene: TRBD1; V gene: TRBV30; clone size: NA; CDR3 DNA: TGTGCCTGGGGGACAGGGGGCCCTTGGCAGTTCTTC; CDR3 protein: CAWGTGGPWQFF
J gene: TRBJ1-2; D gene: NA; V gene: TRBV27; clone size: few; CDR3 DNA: TGTGCCAGCAGTTTATCGAGGGATAACTATGGCTACACCTTC; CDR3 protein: CASSLSRDNYGYTF
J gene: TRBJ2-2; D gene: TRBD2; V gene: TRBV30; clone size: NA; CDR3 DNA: TGTGCCTGGACTCGCGCGGGGGCGAACACCGGGGAGCTGTTTTTT; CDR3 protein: CAWTRAGANTGELFF
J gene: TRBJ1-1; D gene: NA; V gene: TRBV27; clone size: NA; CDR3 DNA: TGTGCCAGCCGCCTTACTCCCCCACAGACACTGAACACTGAAGCTTTCTTT; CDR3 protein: CASRLTPPQTLNTEAFF
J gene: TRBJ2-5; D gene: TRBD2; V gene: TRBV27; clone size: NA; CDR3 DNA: TGTGCCAGCAGTTTATACGGCGGGGGGCGATACCAAGAGACCCAGTACTTC; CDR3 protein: CASSLYGGGRYQETQYF
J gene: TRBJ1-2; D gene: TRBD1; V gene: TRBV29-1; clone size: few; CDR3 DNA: TGCAGCGTTCGACCCGGGACAGGGGATGGCTACACCTTC; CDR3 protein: CSVRPGTGDGYTF
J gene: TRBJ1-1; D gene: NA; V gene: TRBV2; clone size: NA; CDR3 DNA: TGTGCCAGCACCTATAAAGCGGGGGTCACTGAAGCTTTCTTT; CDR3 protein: CASTYKAGVTEAFF
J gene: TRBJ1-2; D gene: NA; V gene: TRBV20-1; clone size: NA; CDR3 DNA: TGCACCCTCAATGGGGGGTTCGGCTACACCTTC; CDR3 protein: CTLNGGFGYTF
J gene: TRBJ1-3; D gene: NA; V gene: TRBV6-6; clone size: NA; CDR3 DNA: TGTGCCAGCAGCCTCGGGGGCTCTGGAAACACCATATATTTT; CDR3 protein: CASSLGGSGNTIYF
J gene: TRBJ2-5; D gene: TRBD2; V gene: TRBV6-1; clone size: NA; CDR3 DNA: TGTGCCAGCAGTGAAGACTTTTCGGGGGGACTGGAGACCCAGTACTTC; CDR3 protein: CASSEDFSGGLETQYF
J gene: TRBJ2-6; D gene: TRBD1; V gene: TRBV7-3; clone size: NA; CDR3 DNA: TGTGCCAGCAGCCCCTGGACAGGGGCTGGGGCCAACGTCCTGACTTTC; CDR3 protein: CASSPWTGAGANVLTF
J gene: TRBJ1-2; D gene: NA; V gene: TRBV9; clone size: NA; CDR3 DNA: TGTGCCAGCAGCGTAGAGCAGGGGACGGTCTATGGCTACACCTTC; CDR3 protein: CASSVEQGTVYGYTF
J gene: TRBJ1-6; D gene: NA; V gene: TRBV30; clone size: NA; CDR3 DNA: TGTGCCTGGAGTGTACGGGGTAATTCACCCCTCCACTTT; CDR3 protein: CAWSVRGNSPLHF
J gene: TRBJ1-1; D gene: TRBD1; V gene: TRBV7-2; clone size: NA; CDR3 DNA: TGTGCCAGCAGCCCACGGACAGGGATGAACACTGAAGCTTTCTTT; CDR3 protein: CASSPRTGMNTEAFF
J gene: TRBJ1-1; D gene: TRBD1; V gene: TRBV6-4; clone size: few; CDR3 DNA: TGTGCCAGCAGTGATGGACAGGCGCGCACTGAAGCTTTCTTT; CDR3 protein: CASSDGQARTEAFF
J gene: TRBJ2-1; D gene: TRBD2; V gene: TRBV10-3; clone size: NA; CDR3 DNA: TGTGCCATCAGCTTACTAGCGGGGGCTCAGAATGAGCAGTTCTTC; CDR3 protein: CAISLLAGAQNEQFF
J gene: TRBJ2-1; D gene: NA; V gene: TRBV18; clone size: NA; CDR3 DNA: TGTGCCAGCTCACCACCGGGGGCACCATACAATGAGCAGTTCTTC; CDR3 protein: CASSPPGAPYNEQFF
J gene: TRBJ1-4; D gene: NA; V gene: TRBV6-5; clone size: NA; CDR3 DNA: TGTGCCAGCAGTTATCGGGGGAGAGAAAAACTGTTTTTT; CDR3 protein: CASSYRGREKLFF
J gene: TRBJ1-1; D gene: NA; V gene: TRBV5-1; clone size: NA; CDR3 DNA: TGCGCCAGCACACAACAGCTAAACACTGAAGCTTTCTTT; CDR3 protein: CASTQQLNTEAFF
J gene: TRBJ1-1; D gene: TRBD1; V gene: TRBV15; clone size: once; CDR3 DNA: TGTGCCACCAGCAGAGGGCCGGGCAGGGGGCAAGGGATTAACTCTAAAGCTTTCTTT; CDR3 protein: CATSRGPGRGQGINSKAFF
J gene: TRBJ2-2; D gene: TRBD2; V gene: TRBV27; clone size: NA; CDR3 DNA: TGTGCCAGCAGTCGAGAGACTAGCTTCCCCGGGGAGCTGTTTTTT; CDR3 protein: CASSRETSFPGELFF
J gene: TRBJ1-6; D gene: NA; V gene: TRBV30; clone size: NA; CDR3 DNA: TGTGCCTGGAGCGGGGGGAGCTCCTATAATTCACCCCTCCACTTT; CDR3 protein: CAWSGGSSYNSPLHF
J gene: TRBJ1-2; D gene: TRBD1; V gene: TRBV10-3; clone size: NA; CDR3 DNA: TGTGCCATCAGTGGACAGGGTATTTACTATGGCTACACCTTC; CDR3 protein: CAISGQGIYYGYTF
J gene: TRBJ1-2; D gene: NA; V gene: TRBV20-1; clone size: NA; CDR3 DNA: TGCAGTGCTAGCTCGGTCTACGGCTACACCTTC; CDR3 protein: CSASSVYGYTF
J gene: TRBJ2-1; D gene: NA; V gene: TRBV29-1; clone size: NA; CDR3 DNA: TGCAGCGTTGAAGATCGGGGGAATGAGCAGTTCTTC; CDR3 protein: CSVEDRGNEQFF
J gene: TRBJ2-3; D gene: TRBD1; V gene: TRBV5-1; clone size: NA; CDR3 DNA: TGCGCCAGCAGCTCGACAGGGGGCGGGACAGATACGCAGTATTTT; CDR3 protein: CASSSTGGGTDTQYF
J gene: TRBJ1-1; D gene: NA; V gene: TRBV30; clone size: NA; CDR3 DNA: TGTGCCTGGAGTTCGGGCTCGGGGACTGAAGCTTTCTTT; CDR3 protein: CAWSSGSGTEAFF
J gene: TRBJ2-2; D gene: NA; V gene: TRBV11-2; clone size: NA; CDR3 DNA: TGTGCCAGCAGCTTAGTGGGAGCAAGGGAGCTGTTTTTT; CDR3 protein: CASSLVGARELFF
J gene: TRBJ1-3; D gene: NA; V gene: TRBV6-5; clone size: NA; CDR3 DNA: TGTGCCAGCAGGGCAAAATATGGAGGTGGAAACACCATATATTTT; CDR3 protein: CASRAKYGGGNTIYF